This entry lists 28 T cell receptor beta chains sequenced from one sample in a study of blood T cell repertoires in COVID-19. Profiled with immunoSEQ multiplex PCR; TCRdb holds only in-frame clones, not every one. The table lists about 140,000 clones, about 88% of them singletons. The specimen sequenced was peripheral blood. Every receptor here comes from a human donor in a cohort sampled during active COVID-19.

The chain employs TRBV19 and TRBJ2-5; maybe TRBD2 (6 bases). The CDR3 loop spans 13 amino acids. CDR1 is LNHDA and CDR2 is SQIVND in the germline V gene (reference sequence). V was clipped by 3 bases and J by 5 bases, with 10 bases between them. This chain's CDR3 is CASSILGGETQYF. The DNA for the CDR3 is TGTGCCAGTAGTATTTTAGGAGGGGAGACCCAGTACTTC.

The CDR3 DNA sequence: TGTGCCAGCAGTCCCGGGGACAGGGAGACCTACGAGCAGTACTTC. Translation: CASSPGDRETYEQYF. The V call is TRBV28, the J call TRBJ2-7; 9 bases align to TRBD1. Germline CDR1 and CDR2: MDHEN and SYDVKM. This CDR3 is 15 amino acids long. V lost 5 bases, J lost 2 bases, and 7 bases stayed unmatched.

This clone has a handful of counts. The rearrangement joins TRBV4-1 to TRBJ2-7; 8 bases are shared with TRBD1. The CDR3 spans 16 residues. V lost 0 bases, J lost 7 bases, and 11 bases stayed unmatched. The germline V gene has CDR1 MGHRA and CDR2 YSYEKL. CDR3 residues: CASSQDATGALKEQYF. CDR3 coding DNA: TGCGCCAGCAGCCAAGATGCGACAGGGGCCCTCAAGGAGCAGTACTTC.

Relative to its sample, this clone is large (0.1 to 1%). The genes are TRBV2 and TRBJ1-5; no definite D call. CDR3 length: 11 residues. V lost 7 bases to trimming and J lost 4 bases, with 5 bases between them. Germline CDR1 reads SNHLY; CDR2 reads FYNNEI. CDR3 coding DNA: TGTGCCAGCAATGCGAATCAGCCCCAGCATTTT. Encoded protein: CASNANQPQHF.

The J gene is TRBJ2-3, the V gene TRBV19; D is undetermined. The CDR3 covers 14 residues. Germline loops: CDR1 LNHDA, CDR2 SQIVND (reference sequence). Trimming removed 5 bases at V and 4 bases at J, with 13 bases between. The CDR3 sequence is CASSDNSPPDTQYF. CDR3 nucleotide sequence: TGTGCCAGTAGTGACAATTCCCCCCCAGATACGCAGTATTTT.

V and J are TRBV20-1 and TRBJ2-7, with D possibly matching TRBD2 (5 bases). The V end lost 7 bases, the J end lost 0 bases, and 7 bases lay between the germline ends. CDR1 and CDR2 (germline): DFQATT, SNEGSKA (reference sequence). The CDR3 spans 11 residues. CDR3: CSVRGSYEQYF. In DNA form, the CDR3 reads TGCAGTGTACGGGGCTCCTACGAGCAGTACTTC.

V usage is TRBV28 and J usage is TRBJ2-1, with TRBD1 matching over 7 bases. Germline loops: CDR1 MDHEN, CDR2 SYDVKM. This CDR3 region has 16 residues. With 5 bases clipped from V and 2 bases from J, the junction kept 9 bases outside the gene matches. CDR3 region: CASSATVGGAYNEQFF. For the CDR3, the DNA is TGTGCCAGCAGTGCCACGGTAGGGGGCGCCTACAATGAGCAGTTCTTC.

The chain is built from TRBV19 and TRBJ1-1; D might be TRBD1 (6 bases). In germline, CDR1 is LNHDA, CDR2 SQIVND (reference sequence). CDR3 length: 16 amino acids. V gave up 0 bases and J gave up 6 bases, with 17 bases separating them. The CDR3 loop is CASSIDLGGALAEAFF. Written as DNA, the CDR3 is TGTGCCAGTAGTATAGATCTTGGGGGGGCGCTGGCTGAAGCTTTCTTT. Based on the CDR3 plus reference TRBV19 and TRBJ1-1, the full variable domain is DGGITQSPKYLFRKEGQNVTLSCEQNLNHDAMYWYRQDPGQGLRLIYYSQIVNDFQKGDIAEGYSVSREKKESFPLTVTSAQKNPTAFYLCASSIDLGGALAEAFFGQGTRLTVV.

CDR3 in DNA: TGTGCCAGCAGCCCAGGAAGAGGGGTAAGGGGAGGGTACGAGCAGTACTTC. This translates into CASSPGRGVRGGYEQYF. This chain uses TRBV7-2 with TRBJ2-7; 7 bases map to TRBD2. Germline-derived CDR1 and CDR2 are SGHTA and FQGNSA. The CDR3 is 17 amino acids. V shed 5 bases and J 4 bases; nucleotides not matched to a gene: 17.

In this sample, this clone turned up once. The chain carries TRBV28 and TRBJ1-5; TRBD1 agrees at 12 bases. The CDR3 totals 18 residues. Losses at the gene ends were 8 bases for V and 5 bases for J; bases not matched to a gene: 16. Germline V CDR1 and CDR2: MDHEN, SYDVKM. This CDR3 is CASRSGQGAFSRDQPQHF. The CDR3 region has the DNA TGTGCCAGCCGGTCGGGACAGGGGGCTTTTAGTAGGGATCAGCCCCAGCATTTT.

This clone has only one observation. The chain links TRBV30 to TRBJ2-3, with D possibly matching TRBD2 (6 bases). Germline values: CDR1 GTSNPN, CDR2 SVGIG (reference sequence). The CDR3 sequence is 14 residues long. CDR3 protein: CGAGRRTSTDTQYF. The CDR3 DNA reads TGTGGGGCGGGAAGGCGCACAAGCACAGATACGCAGTATTTT.

This clone was seen repeatedly, ten times or more. J is TRBJ1-4 and V is TRBV6-6; 7 bases are a match to TRBD1. Germline values: CDR1 MNHNY, CDR2 SVGAGI (reference sequence). After removal of 4 bases from V and 0 bases from J, the junction contained 2 bases not matched to a gene. The CDR3 totals 15 residues. CDR3 sequence: CASSFQGATNEKLFF. In DNA, the CDR3 is TGTGCCAGCAGTTTTCAGGGGGCAACTAATGAAAAACTGTTTTTT.

V usage is TRBV3-1 (or the pseudogene TRBV3-2) and J usage is TRBJ1-5; D gene uncertain. This CDR3 is built from 13 residues. Between the trimmed V and J ends, which lost 8 bases and 3 bases, there was a span of 11 bases. Germline V gene lookup returns CDR1 LGHDT and CDR2 YNNKEL (reference sequence). CDR3 residues: CASGIAHNQPQHF. The CDR3 nucleotides read TGTGCCAGCGGAATAGCCCACAATCAGCCCCAGCATTTT.

The CDR3 DNA follows: TGTGCCAGCAGTCCCACAGGAGCCTACGAGCAGTACTTC. The encoded protein is CASSPTGAYEQYF. This chain links TRBV6-2 or TRBV6-3 with TRBJ2-7; weak D call: TRBD1 (5 bases). Germline CDR1 reads MNHEY; CDR2 reads SVGEGT. The CDR3 totals 13 residues. Trimming removed 5 bases at V and 2 bases at J, with 10 bases between.

This chain joins TRBV4-1 and TRBJ2-1; 9 bases align to TRBD2. Germline values: CDR1 MGHRA, CDR2 YSYEKL. CDR3 length: 16 amino acids. V lost 0 bases to trimming and J lost 6 bases; unmatched junction nucleotides: 6. In DNA, the CDR3 is TGCGCCAGCAGCCAAGAAAGCGGGGGGCCATTCAATGAGCAGTTCTTC. Translation gives CASSQESGGPFNEQFF.

The count of this clone is one. V and J are TRBV23-1 and TRBJ2-7, with a weak D call TRBD1 (6 bases). TRBV23-1 qualifies as an ORF whose function is uncertain. The CDR3 spans 16 residues. Between the trimmed V and J ends, which lost 4 bases and 0 bases, there was a span of 16 bases. Here the CDR3 DNA reads TGCGCCAGCAGTCTACCCGGGACACAGAGCTCCTACGAGCAGTACTTC. It encodes CASSLPGTQSSYEQYF.

This chain connects TRBV5-1 to TRBJ2-7; 9 bases are a match to TRBD1. CDR3 size: 15 residues. Germline CDR1 and CDR2: SGHRS and YFSETQ. The junction had 12 bases not matched to a gene; V was cut back by 4 bases and J by 7 bases. The CDR3: CASSPTSGQGREQYF. CDR3 nucleotide sequence: TGCGCCAGCAGCCCTACCTCGGGACAGGGTAGGGAGCAGTACTTC.

The J gene is TRBJ1-4, the V gene TRBV19; 9 bases agree with TRBD1. In germline, CDR1 is LNHDA, CDR2 SQIVND (reference sequence). V dropped 5 bases and J dropped 0; count of bases not matched to a gene: 13. The CDR3 loop spans 19 amino acids. The CDR3 sequence is CASSSSGTGNLATNEKLFF. Written as DNA, the CDR3 is TGTGCCAGTAGTTCCTCCGGGACAGGGAACCTTGCAACTAATGAAAAACTGTTTTTT.

The chain joins TRBV21-1 to TRBJ1-5. TRBV21-1 represents a pseudogene. This CDR3 is 15 amino acids long. CDR3 sequence (DNA): TGTGCCAGCAGCCTCACGGGACGGCGACTAGGGCCCCAGCATTTT. It is translated as CASSLTGRRLGPQHF.

The V and J genes are TRBV28 and TRBJ2-7; D unclear. This CDR3 contains 13 residues. V was trimmed by 6 bases and J by 2 bases, leaving 11 bases between them. Germline CDR1 and CDR2: MDHEN and SYDVKM. Here the CDR3 DNA reads TGTGCCAGCAGCTCGGGTTACACCTACGAGCAGTACTTC. It specifies CASSSGYTYEQYF.

The genes are TRBV2 and TRBJ1-5; D not resolved. CDR3 length equals 12 residues. Trimming removed 7 bases at V and 3 bases at J, with 7 bases between. Germline-derived CDR1 and CDR2 are SNHLY and FYNNEI. The CDR3 loop is CASNYFNQPQHF. The CDR3 DNA reads TGTGCCAGCAACTATTTCAATCAGCCCCAGCATTTT.

The chain links TRBV2 to TRBJ2-4, with 8 bases matching TRBD1. This CDR3 region has 14 residues. J gave up 6 bases and V 6 bases, and 7 bases lay outside the gene matches. Per the germline V gene, CDR1 is SNHLY and CDR2 is FYNNEI. This CDR3 reads CASSRQGTGNIQYF. The CDR3 DNA follows: TGTGCCAGCAGCCGACAGGGGACGGGAAACATTCAGTACTTC.

The chain joins TRBV4-2 to TRBJ2-5; D unclear. Looked up from germline, CDR1 is LGHNA and CDR2 is YNFKEQ. Trimming stripped 0 bases from V and 4 bases from J, with 9 bases between. This CDR3 has 14 amino acids. The CDR3 region is CASSQEVRVETQYF. In nucleotides, the CDR3 is TGTGCCAGCAGCCAAGAAGTTAGAGTAGAGACCCAGTACTTC.

This clone occurred once. This rearrangement joins TRBV5-1 to TRBJ2-5; no reliable D call. The CDR3 covers 15 residues. The V end lost 0 bases, the J end lost 5 bases, and 14 bases lay between the germline ends. The germline gives CDR1 SGHRS, CDR2 YFSETQ. The CDR3, as DNA: TGCGCCAGCAGCTTGGGGGCCTCCCTGGTGGAGACCCAGTACTTC. Translating it yields CASSLGASLVETQYF.

The chain employs TRBV14 and TRBJ1-1; D unresolved. This CDR3 has 12 amino acids. Germline V gives CDR1 SGHDN, CDR2 FVKESK. V was shortened by 4 bases and J by 7 bases, with 10 bases between the two germline ends. CDR3 region: CASSLGSREAFF. In nucleotides, the CDR3 is TGTGCCAGCAGCCTGGGCAGCCGTGAAGCTTTCTTT. Complete variable domain (other parts from reference TRBV14 and TRBJ1-1): EAGVTQFPSHSVIEKGQTVTLRCDPISGHDNLYWYRRVMGKEIKFLLHFVKESKQDESGMPNNRFLAERTGGTYSTLKVQPAELEDSGVYFCASSLGSREAFFGQGTRLTVV.

This chain uses TRBV18 with TRBJ1-6; 12 bases agree with TRBD1. The CDR3 is 15 amino acids. V shed 5 bases and J 9 bases; nucleotides not matched to a gene: 5. The germline V gene has CDR1 KGHSH and CDR2 LQKENI. DNA of the CDR3: TGTGCCAGCTCAGAGGGACAGGGGGCCTCTTCACCCCTCCACTTT. Protein product: CASSEGQGASSPLHF.

The chain uses TRBV5-1 and TRBJ2-1; 10 bases map to TRBD2. With V trimmed by 4 bases and J by 8 bases, 9 bases remained unmatched. The CDR3 has 15 residues. Germline loops: CDR1 SGHRS, CDR2 YFSETQ. CDR3 region: CASSSGGASPHEQFF. CDR3 bases: TGCGCCAGCAGCAGCGGGGGGGCCAGCCCCCATGAGCAGTTCTTC.

This clone has more than one count but fewer than ten. The chain couples TRBV7-2 to TRBJ2-5; maybe TRBD2 (5 bases). Trimming took 1 base from V and 3 from J, leaving 9 bases between them. Looked up from germline, CDR1 is SGHTA and CDR2 is FQGNSA. The CDR3 sequence is 14 residues long. CDR3 residues: CASSLVRVKETQYF. Here the CDR3 DNA reads TGTGCCAGCAGCTTAGTGCGGGTTAAAGAGACCCAGTACTTC.